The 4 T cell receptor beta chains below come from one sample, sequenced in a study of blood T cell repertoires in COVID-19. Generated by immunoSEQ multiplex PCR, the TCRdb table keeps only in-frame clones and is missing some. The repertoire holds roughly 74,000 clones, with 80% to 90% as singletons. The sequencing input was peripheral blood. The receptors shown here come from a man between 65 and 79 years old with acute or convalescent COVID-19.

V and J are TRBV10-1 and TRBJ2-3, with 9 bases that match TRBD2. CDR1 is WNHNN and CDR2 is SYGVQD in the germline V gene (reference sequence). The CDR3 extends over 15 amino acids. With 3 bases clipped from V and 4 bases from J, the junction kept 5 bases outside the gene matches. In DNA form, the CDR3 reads TGCGCCAGCAGTGATCGAGCGGGAGGACCAGATACGCAGTATTTT. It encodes CASSDRAGGPDTQYF.

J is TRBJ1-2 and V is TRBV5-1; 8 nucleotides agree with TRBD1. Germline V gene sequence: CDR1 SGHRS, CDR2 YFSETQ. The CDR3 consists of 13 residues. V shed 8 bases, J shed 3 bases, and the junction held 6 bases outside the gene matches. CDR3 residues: CASTGTGYYGYTF. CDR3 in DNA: TGCGCCAGTACCGGGACAGGATACTATGGCTACACCTTC. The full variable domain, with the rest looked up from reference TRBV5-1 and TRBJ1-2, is KAGVTQTPRYLIKTRGQQVTLSCSPISGHRSVSWYQQTPGQGLQFLFEYFSETQRNKGNFPGRFSGRQFSNSRSEMNVSTLELGDSALYLCASTGTGYYGYTFGSGTRLTVV.

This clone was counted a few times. The CDR3 is CASSAGTRRGPQHF. DNA for the CDR3: TGTGCCAGCAGCGCCGGGACGCGGAGGGGGCCCCAGCATTTT. This chain uses TRBV28 with TRBJ1-5; maybe TRBD1 (5 bases). CDR1 MDHEN and CDR2 SYDVKM come from the germline V gene. The CDR3 has 14 residues. With 6 bases removed from V and 9 bases from J, the gap between germline ends came to 18 bases. Filled out from reference TRBV28 and TRBJ1-5, the complete variable domain reads DVKVTQSSRYLVKRTGEKVFLECVQDMDHENMFWYRQDPGLGLRLIYFSYDVKMKEKGDIPEGYSVSREKKERFSLILESASTNQTSMYLCASSAGTRRGPQHFGDGTRLSIL.

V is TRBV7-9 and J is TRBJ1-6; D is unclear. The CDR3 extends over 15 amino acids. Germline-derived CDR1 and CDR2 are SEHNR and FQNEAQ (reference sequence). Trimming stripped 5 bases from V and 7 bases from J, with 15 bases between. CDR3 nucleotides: TGTGCCAGCAGCAGCCAGTTCGGAGCAAATTCACCCCTCCACTTT. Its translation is CASSSQFGANSPLHF.